This is a list of T cell receptor beta chains from one sample in a study of T cells in Graves' hyperthyroidism and ophthalmopathy. TCRdb reprocessed the multiplex PCR reads via MiXCR and lists one record per CDR3 protein. The table has around 600,000 distinct CDR3 sequences, 15% to 18% seen once. Sequenced input: blood. Receptors originate from a woman aged 25 to 39 with Graves' hyperthyroidism. Both conserved end residues are part of each CDR3.

TRBV6-1	TRBJ2-6	CASSLGRVLGANVLTF
TRBV6-1	TRBJ1-1	CATWGAQANTEAFF
TRBV15	TRBJ2-5	CATSKGQGATETQYF
TRBV5-6	TRBJ2-7	CASSLLLAGRSSYEQYF
TRBV5-1	TRBJ1-1	CASSPGGDVGLEAFF
TRBV20-1	TRBJ1-3	CSARPITGGENTIYF
TRBV11-2	TRBJ2-5	CASSFPSGGLETQYF
TRBV28	TRBJ2-1	CASSLAGNNEQFF
TRBV6-2/TRBV6-3	TRBJ2-1	CASRQPRRYNEQFF
TRBV4-1	TRBJ1-1	CASSQDPAVIPEAFF
TRBV5-1	TRBJ2-7	CASSLAVRDSAYEQYF
TRBV10-2	TRBJ2-7	CASSQRQRTGAGGPYEQYF
TRBV5-5	TRBJ2-6	CASSARDSGANVLTF
TRBV6-2/TRBV6-3	TRBJ2-2	CASNDPNTGELFF
TRBV18	TRBJ2-1	CASSPRRTDNNEQFF
TRBV7-3	TRBJ2-3	CASSLVPQPTDTQYF
TRBV6-5	TRBJ1-1	CASSYGGANTEAFF
TRBV20-1	TRBJ2-1	CSAISGRAGNEQFF
TRBV9	TRBJ2-3	CASSVAGRVTDTQYF
TRBV19	TRBJ1-1	CASSIWGQGAEWTEAFF
TRBV19	TRBJ1-5	CASGAVQPQHF
TRBV7-9	TRBJ2-1	CASSLQGPSYNEQFF
TRBV12-3/TRBV12-4	TRBJ2-5	CASSYLAANQETQYF
TRBV30	TRBJ2-5	CASLANQETQYF
TRBV16	TRBJ2-7	CASAMDRAYEQYF
TRBV6-6	TRBJ2-7	CASSYLGLAGGGYSYEQYF
TRBV12-3/TRBV12-4	TRBJ2-3	CATRGRETDTQYF
TRBV12-3/TRBV12-4	TRBJ1-5	CASSSRSGDRGRQPQHF
TRBV20-1	TRBJ2-1	CSARALPGLAGGNHEQFF
TRBV7-9	TRBJ2-2	CASSHRDRTPGELFF
TRBV9	TRBJ2-7	CASSVGGSGEQYF
TRBV25-1	TRBJ1-4	CASSDATGANEKLFF
TRBV27	TRBJ2-7	CASSSAGQRDEQYF
TRBV18	TRBJ2-7	CASSPRLSTGYFPPYEQYF
TRBV6-5	TRBJ1-3	CASSYQGPGNTIYF
TRBV7-9	TRBJ2-1	CASSGAVMNNEQFF
TRBV15	TRBJ2-7	CATSRGGQIIREQYF
TRBV20-1	TRBJ2-3	CSPRSEGTDTQYF
TRBV2	TRBJ1-5	CASSDSNPNQPQHF
TRBV7-9	TRBJ2-1	CASSLWTSGSYNEQFF
TRBV12-3/TRBV12-4	TRBJ2-2	CASSPPSRSLAGGPGNTGELFF
TRBV7-9	TRBJ2-1	CASSPPWTSSYNEQFF
TRBV7-9	TRBJ2-3	CASSLADAGGTDTQYF
TRBV7-9	TRBJ2-2	CASTEGPDQHGELFF
TRBV29-1	TRBJ1-1	CSARGQLGTEAFF
TRBV15	TRBJ2-1	CATSGGLAGVYNEQFF
TRBV4-3	TRBJ2-1	CASSQIATRGYNEQFF
TRBV12-3/TRBV12-4	TRBJ1-1	CASSLKRSSEAFF
TRBV9	TRBJ2-1	CASSSLRDSYNEQFF
TRBV4-2	TRBJ2-1	CASSQDPAGVTYNEQFF
TRBV7-9	TRBJ2-7	CASSFRLGSLGPYEQYF
TRBV6-2/TRBV6-3	TRBJ2-3	CASNRLAGDTQYF
TRBV5-6	TRBJ2-5	CASSLAWGGPSYF
TRBV27	TRBJ2-7	CASSLFRGTSSYEQYF
TRBV27	TRBJ1-6	CASSSETGEGYNSPLHF
TRBV19	TRBJ1-1	CASSILRNTNTEAFF
TRBV20-1	TRBJ2-3	CSARDRLTSGSTDTQYF